This T cell receptor beta chain comes out of a study of cytomegalovirus exposure and HLA in healthy donors. The study ran its PCR with 60 Vbeta and 13 Jbeta primers. Method: immunoSEQ multiplex PCR; TCRdb's copy keeps in-frame clones and lacks some. This table has 250,000 to 300,000 clones, about 93% appearing once. On this clone: What it recognizes is unknown.

Notes on the study in general: Through in vitro validation, three CMV-associated chains were shown to be specific for CMV antigens. Within the data, a cluster of highly shared sequence variants was likely a sequencing artifact. Common viral pathogens (according to a later analysis) appeared linked to several of the most significant clusters.

The source is a girl aged 2 to 9 in good health and CMV-seronegative. Sequencing was performed on PBMCs.

In DNA form, the CDR3 reads TGTGCCAGCAAGGGGGACGAGCAGTACTTC. The encoded protein is CASKGDEQYF. V is TRBV2 and J is TRBJ2-7; TRBD1 is a possible D gene (6 bases). Trimming stripped 7 bases from V and 5 bases from J, with 6 bases between. The CDR3 spans 10 residues. CDR1 and CDR2 (germline): SNHLY, FYNNEI.